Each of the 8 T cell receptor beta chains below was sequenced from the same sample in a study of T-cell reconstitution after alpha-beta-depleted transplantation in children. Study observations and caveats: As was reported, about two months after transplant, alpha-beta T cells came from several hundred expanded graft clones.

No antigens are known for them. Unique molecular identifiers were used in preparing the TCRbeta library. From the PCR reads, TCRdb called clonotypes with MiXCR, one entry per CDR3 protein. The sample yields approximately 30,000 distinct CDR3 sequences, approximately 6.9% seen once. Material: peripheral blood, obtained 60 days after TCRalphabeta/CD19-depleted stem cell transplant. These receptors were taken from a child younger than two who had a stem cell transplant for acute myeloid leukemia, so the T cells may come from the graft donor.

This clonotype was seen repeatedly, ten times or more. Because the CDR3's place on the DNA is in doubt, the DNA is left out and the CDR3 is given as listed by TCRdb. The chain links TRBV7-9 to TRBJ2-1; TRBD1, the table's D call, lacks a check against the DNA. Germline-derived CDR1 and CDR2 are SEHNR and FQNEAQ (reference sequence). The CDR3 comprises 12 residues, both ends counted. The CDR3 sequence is CASSFGQGAAFF.

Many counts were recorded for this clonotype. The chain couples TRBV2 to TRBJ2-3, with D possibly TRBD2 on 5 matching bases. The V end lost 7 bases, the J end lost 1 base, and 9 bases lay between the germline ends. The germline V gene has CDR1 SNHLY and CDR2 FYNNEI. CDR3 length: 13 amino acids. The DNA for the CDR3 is TGTGCCAGCAAAGACGGGGGCACAGATACGCAGTATTTT. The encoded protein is CASKDGGTDTQYF. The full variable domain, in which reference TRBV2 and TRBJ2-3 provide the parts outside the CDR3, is EPEVTQTPSHQVTQMGQEVILRCVPISNHLYFYWYRQILGQKVEFLVSFYNNEISEKSEIFDDQFSVERPDGSNFTLKIRSTKLEDSAMYFCASKDGGTDTQYFGPGTRLTVL.

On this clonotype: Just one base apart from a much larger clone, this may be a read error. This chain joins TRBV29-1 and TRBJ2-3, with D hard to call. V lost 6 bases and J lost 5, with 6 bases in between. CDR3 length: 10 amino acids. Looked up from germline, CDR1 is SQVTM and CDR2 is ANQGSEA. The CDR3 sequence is CSVTKDTQYF. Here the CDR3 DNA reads TGCAGCGTCACTAAAGATACGCAGTATTTT.

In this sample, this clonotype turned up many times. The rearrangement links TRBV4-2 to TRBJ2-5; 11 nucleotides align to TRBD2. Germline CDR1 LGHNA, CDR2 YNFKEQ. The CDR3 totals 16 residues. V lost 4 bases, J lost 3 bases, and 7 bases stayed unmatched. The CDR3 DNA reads TGTGCCAGCAGCCCTATAGGACTAGCGGGTAAAGAGACCCAGTACTTC. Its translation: CASSPIGLAGKETQYF.

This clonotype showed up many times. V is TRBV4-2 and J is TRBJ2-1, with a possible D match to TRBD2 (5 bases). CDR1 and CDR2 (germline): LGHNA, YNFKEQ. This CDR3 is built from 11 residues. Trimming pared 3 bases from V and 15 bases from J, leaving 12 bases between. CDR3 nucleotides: TGTGCCAGCAGCCATCCTAGAGGGCTGTTCTTC. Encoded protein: CASSHPRGLFF.

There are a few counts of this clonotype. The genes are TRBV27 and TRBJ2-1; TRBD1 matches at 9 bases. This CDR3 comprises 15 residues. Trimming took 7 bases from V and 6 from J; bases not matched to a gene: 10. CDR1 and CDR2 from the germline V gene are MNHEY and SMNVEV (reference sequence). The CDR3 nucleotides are TGTGCCAGCACGCGTCCCGGGACAGGGATCAATGAGCAGTTCTTC. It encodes CASTRPGTGINEQFF.

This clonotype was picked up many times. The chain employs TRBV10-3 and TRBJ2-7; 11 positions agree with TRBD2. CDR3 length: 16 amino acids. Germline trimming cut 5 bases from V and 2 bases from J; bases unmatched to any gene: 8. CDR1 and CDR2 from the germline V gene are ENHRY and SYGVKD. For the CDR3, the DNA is TGTGCCATCAGTTTGGCCGGGACTAGCGGTACCTACGAGCAGTACTTC. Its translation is CAISLAGTSGTYEQYF.

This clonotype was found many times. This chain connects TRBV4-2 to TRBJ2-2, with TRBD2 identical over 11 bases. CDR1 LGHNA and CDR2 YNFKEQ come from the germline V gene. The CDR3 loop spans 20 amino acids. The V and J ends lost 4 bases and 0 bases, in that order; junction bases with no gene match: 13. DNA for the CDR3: TGTGCCAGCAGCCCGCCCCGGACTAGCGGGTTTAGCGCGAACACCGGGGAGCTGTTTTTT. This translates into CASSPPRTSGFSANTGELFF.